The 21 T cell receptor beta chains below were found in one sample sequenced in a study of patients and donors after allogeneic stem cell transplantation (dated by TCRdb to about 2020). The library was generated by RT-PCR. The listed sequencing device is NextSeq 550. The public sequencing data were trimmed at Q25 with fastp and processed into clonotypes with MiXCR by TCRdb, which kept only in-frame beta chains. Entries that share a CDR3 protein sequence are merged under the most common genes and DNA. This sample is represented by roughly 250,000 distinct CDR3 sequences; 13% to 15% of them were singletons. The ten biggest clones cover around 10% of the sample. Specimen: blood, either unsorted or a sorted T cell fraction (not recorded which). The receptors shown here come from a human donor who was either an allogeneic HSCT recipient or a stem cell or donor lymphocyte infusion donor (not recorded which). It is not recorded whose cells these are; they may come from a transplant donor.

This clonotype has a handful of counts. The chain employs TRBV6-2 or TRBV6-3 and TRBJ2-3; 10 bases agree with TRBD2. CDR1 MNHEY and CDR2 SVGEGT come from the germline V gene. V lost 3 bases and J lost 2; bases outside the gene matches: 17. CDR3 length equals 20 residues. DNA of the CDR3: TGTGCCAGCAGTTATTATATAGCGGGGGGCTTTACGCCCTCCACAGATACGCAGTATTTT. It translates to CASSYYIAGGFTPSTDTQYF.

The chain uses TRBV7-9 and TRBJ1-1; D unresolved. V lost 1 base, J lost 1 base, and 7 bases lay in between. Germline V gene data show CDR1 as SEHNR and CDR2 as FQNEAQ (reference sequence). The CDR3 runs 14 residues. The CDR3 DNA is TGTGCCAGCAGCTTAGTGGAGGGGAACACTGAAGCTTTCTTT. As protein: CASSLVEGNTEAFF.

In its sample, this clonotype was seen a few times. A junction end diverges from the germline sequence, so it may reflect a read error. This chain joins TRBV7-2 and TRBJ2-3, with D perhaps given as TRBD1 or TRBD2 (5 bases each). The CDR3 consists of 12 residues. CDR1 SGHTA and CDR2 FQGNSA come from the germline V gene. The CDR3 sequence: CASSIPGRTKWF. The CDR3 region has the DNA TGTGCCAGCAGCATCCCGGGACGGACCAAATGGTTT.

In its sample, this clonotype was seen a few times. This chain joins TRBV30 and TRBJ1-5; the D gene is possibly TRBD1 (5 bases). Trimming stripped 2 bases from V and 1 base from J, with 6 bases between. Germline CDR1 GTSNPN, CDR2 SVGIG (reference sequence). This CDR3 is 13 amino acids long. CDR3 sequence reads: CAWSRGSNQPQHF. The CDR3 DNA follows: TGTGCCTGGAGTCGGGGGAGCAATCAGCCCCAGCATTTT.

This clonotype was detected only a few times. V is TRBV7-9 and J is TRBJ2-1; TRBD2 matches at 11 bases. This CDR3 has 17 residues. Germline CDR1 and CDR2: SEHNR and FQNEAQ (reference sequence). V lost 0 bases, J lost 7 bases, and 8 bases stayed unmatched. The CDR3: CASSLALGTSGPNEQFF. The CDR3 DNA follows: TGTGCCAGCAGCTTAGCTCTCGGGACTAGCGGACCGAATGAGCAGTTCTTC.

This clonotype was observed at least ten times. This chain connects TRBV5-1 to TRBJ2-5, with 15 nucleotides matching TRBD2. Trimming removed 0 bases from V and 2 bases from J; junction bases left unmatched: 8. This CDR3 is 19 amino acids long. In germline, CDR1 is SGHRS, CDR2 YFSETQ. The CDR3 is CASSLDPGLAGGYQETQYF. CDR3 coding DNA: TGCGCCAGCAGCTTGGATCCGGGACTAGCGGGGGGTTATCAAGAGACCCAGTACTTC. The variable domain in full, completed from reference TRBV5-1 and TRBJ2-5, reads KAGVTQTPRYLIKTRGQQVTLSCSPISGHRSVSWYQQTPGQGLQFLFEYFSETQRNKGNFPGRFSGRQFSNSRSEMNVSTLELGDSALYLCASSLDPGLAGGYQETQYFGPGTRLLVL.

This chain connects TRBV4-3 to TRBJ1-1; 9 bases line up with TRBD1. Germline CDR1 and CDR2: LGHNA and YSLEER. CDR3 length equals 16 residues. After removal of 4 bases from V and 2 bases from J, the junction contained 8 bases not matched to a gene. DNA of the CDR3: TGCGCCAGCAGCCCCCACAGGGGGCCGCACAACACTGAAGCTTTCTTT. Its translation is CASSPHRGPHNTEAFF.

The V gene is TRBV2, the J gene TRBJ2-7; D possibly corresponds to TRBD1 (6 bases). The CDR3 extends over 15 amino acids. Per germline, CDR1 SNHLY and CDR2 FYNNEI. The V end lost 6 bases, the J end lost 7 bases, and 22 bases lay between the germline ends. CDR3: CASRDAGTRGWEQYF. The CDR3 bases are TGTGCCAGCAGGGACGCCGGGACAAGGGGCTGGGAGCAGTACTTC. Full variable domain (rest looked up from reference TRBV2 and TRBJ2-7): EPEVTQTPSHQVTQMGQEVILRCVPISNHLYFYWYRQILGQKVEFLVSFYNNEISEKSEIFDDQFSVERPDGSNFTLKIRSTKLEDSAMYFCASRDAGTRGWEQYFGPGTRLTVT.

The CDR3: CASSLPPGTQYF. The CDR3 nucleotides are TGTGCCAGCAGCTTACCCCCGGGGACTCAGTATTTT. The V and J genes are TRBV3-1 and TRBJ2-3, with D possibly matching TRBD2 (6 bases). This CDR3 spans 12 amino acids. V lost 5 bases, J lost 12 bases, and 15 bases lay in between. Germline CDR1 reads LGHDT; CDR2 reads YNNKEL (reference sequence).

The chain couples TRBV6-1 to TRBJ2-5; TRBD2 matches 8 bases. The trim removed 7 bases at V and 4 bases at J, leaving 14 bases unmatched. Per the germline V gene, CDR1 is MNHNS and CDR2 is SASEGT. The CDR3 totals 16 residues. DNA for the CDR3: TGTGCCAGCACATCAATTAGCGGGGTCGGGGCAGAGACCCAGTACTTC. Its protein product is CASTSISGVGAETQYF.

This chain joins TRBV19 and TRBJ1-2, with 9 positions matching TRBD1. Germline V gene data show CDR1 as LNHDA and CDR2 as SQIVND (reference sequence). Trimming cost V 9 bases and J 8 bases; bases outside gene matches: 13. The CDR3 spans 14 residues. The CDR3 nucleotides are TGTGCCAGATTTGATAGGGACAGGGCTGAGGGCTACACCTTC. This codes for CARFDRDRAEGYTF.

CDR3 protein: CASSSRSGTDYGYTF. The CDR3 DNA sequence: TGTGCCAGCAGTTCCCGGTCCGGGACGGATTATGGCTACACCTTC. The chain carries TRBV6-5 and TRBJ1-2; D is possibly TRBD1 (5 bases). Germline V gene sequence: CDR1 MNHEY, CDR2 SVGAGI. With 4 bases removed from V and 5 bases from J, the gap between germline ends came to 17 bases. The CDR3 sequence is 15 residues long.

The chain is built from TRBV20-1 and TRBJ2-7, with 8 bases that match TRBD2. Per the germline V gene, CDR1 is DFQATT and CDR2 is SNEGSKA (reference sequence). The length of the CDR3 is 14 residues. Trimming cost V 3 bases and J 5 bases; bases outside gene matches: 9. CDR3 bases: TGCAGTGCTAGCTTCTCGGGAGGGCGGAACGAGCAGTACTTC. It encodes CSASFSGGRNEQYF.

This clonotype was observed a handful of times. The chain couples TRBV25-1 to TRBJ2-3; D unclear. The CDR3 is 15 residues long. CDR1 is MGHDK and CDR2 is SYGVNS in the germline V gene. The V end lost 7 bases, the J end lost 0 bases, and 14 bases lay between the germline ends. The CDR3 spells CASTPQGFSTDTQYF. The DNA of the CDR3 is TGTGCCAGCACCCCTCAAGGGTTTAGCACAGATACGCAGTATTTT.

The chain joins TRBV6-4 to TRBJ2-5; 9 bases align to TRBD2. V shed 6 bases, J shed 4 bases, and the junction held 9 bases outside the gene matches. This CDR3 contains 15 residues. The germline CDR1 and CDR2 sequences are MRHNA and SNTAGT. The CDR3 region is CASSVSGGIGETQYF. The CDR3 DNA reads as TGTGCCAGCAGCGTTAGCGGGGGAATAGGAGAGACCCAGTACTTC.

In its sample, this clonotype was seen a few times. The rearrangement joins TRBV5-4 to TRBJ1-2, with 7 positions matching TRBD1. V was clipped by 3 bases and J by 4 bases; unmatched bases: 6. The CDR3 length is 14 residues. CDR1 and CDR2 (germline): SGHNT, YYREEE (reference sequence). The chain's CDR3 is CASSSDRASYGYTF. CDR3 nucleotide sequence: TGTGCCAGCAGCTCTGACAGGGCGAGCTATGGCTACACCTTC.

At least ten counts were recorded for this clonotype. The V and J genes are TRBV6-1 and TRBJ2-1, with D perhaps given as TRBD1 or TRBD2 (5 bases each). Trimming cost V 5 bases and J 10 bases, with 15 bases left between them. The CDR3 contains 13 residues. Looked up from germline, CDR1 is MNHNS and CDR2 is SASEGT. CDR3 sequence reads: CASSRSRGDEQFF. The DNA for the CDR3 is TGTGCCAGCAGTCGCAGTAGAGGGGACGAGCAGTTCTTC.

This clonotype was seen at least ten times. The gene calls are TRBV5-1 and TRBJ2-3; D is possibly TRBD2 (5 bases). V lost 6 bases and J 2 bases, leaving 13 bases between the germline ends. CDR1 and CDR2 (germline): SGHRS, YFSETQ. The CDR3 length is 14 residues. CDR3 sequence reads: CASMLRGLTDTQYF. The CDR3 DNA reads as TGCGCCAGCATGCTTCGCGGACTCACAGATACGCAGTATTTT.

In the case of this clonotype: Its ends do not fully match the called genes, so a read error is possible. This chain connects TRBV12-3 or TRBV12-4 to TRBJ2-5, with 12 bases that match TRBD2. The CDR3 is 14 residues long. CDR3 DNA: TGTGCCAGCAGTTTACTAGCGGGAGGGGTGACCAAGTACTTC. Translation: CASSLLAGGVTKYF.

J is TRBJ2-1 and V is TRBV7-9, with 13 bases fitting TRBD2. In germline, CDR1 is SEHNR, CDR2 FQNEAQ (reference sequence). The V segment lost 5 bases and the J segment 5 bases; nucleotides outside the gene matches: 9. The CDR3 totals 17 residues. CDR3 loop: CASSPRLAGGNNNEQFF. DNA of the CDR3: TGTGCCAGCAGCCCAAGACTAGCGGGGGGTAACAACAATGAGCAGTTCTTC.

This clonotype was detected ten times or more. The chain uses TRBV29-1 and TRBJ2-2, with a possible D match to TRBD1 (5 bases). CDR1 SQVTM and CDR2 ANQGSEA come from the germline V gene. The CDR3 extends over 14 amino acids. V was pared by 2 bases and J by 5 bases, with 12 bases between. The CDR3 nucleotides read TGCAGCGTTGAACGGCAGGGTCGAACCGGGGAGCTGTTTTTT. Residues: CSVERQGRTGELFF.